A selection of T cell receptor beta chains follows, all from one sample in a study of blood T cell repertoires in COVID-19. Assay: immunoSEQ multiplex PCR; the TCRdb copy retains only in-frame clones and omits some. The repertoire holds about 340,000 clones, with approximately 82% as singletons. The sample taken for sequencing was peripheral blood. The receptors were sampled from a man in his thirties or forties with active or convalescent COVID-19. The conserved cysteine and the conserved F or W are not part of the CDR3 here. The D gene is left open where the match is weak. Expanded clones are given a class, and other clones once, few, many or no size at all.

V,J,length,D,size,CDR3
TRBV7-2,TRBJ2-7,12,TRBD2,-,ASSPEAGRYEQY
TRBV7-9,TRBJ1-6,14,-,-,ASSSLARGDYSPLH
TRBV30,TRBJ2-2,12,TRBD2,-,ARTQTSNTGELF
TRBV24-1,TRBJ2-3,13,-,once,ATSDSRRLQDTQY
TRBV7-6,TRBJ2-5,15,-,-,ASSLRPLGGEQETQY
TRBV5-1,TRBJ1-4,10,TRBD1,-,ASSGNRGKLF
TRBV12-3/TRBV12-4,TRBJ2-1,11,TRBD2,-,ASGLAGNNEQF
TRBV7-9,TRBJ1-5,12,TRBD1,-,ASRQTGTNQPQH
TRBV7-3,TRBJ1-1,11,TRBD1,-,ASSWQGETEAF
TRBV9,TRBJ2-3,13,-,-,ASSVAGDSTDTQY
TRBV30,TRBJ1-1,12,TRBD1,-,AWGPGTGVTEAF
TRBV9,TRBJ1-3,13,-,-,ASSVVGGDGNTIY
TRBV11-2,TRBJ1-6,10,-,-,ASSLLLSPLH
TRBV19,TRBJ1-1,11,-,-,ASSPYEPREAF
TRBV30,TRBJ1-2,10,-,-,ALGGSNYGYT
TRBV27,TRBJ1-2,11,TRBD1,-,ASSIHGQVDYT
TRBV7-2,TRBJ2-3,14,TRBD2,-,ASSLDSGGASDTQY
TRBV4-3,TRBJ2-2,13,-,-,ASSAETANTGELF
TRBV25-1,TRBJ2-1,11,-,-,ASSHNSYNEQF
TRBV10-2,TRBJ2-2,15,TRBD2,-,ASRTSGARWSTGELF
TRBV6-5,TRBJ1-6,14,TRBD1,-,ASSYTGDSYNSPLH
TRBV27,TRBJ2-7,13,-,-,ASSLGQVSAYEQY
TRBV19,TRBJ1-1,12,-,-,ASSMTRRGTEAF
TRBV7-9,TRBJ1-2,11,-,-,ASSVPGRYGYT
TRBV6-1,TRBJ1-4,13,TRBD1,once,ASSEVTGGRGKLF
TRBV10-3,TRBJ1-1,12,TRBD1,few,AISDYRGDTEAF
TRBV7-2,TRBJ2-2,14,-,-,ASSLVGTGHTGELF
TRBV5-1,TRBJ1-3,15,-,-,ASSPHRDSEAGNTIY
TRBV2,TRBJ2-7,9,-,-,ASSSTYEQY
TRBV5-8,TRBJ2-5,12,TRBD2,-,ASSTGTTQETQY
TRBV3-1/TRBV3-2,TRBJ2-7,13,TRBD2,-,ASSPLGGRAYEQY
TRBV2,TRBJ2-1,11,-,-,ASRQGIHNEQF
TRBV19,TRBJ1-1,13,-,-,ASSISGILSTEAF
TRBV7-9,TRBJ1-3,15,-,few,ASTPGNRETSGNTIY
TRBV5-5,TRBJ1-2,11,-,few,ASSETGIGGYT
TRBV6-2/TRBV6-3,TRBJ2-7,12,TRBD1,few,ASSIDRVTYEQY
TRBV19,TRBJ1-4,12,-,-,ASMGGRANEKLF
TRBV5-5,TRBJ2-2,13,TRBD1,-,ASSPRQGNTGELF
TRBV4-1,TRBJ1-2,13,-,-,ARSQRGGANYGYT
TRBV24-1,TRBJ2-3,14,-,-,ATSPRALATSDTQY
TRBV24-1,TRBJ1-5,14,-,-,ATSDRLTGSNQPQH
TRBV5-4,TRBJ1-4,13,TRBD1,once,ASSLDRDSGEKLF
TRBV6-6,TRBJ1-6,14,-,-,ASRNTREENNSPLH